These 27 T cell receptor beta chains originate from one sample sequenced in a study of T-cell memory formation after mild COVID-19. One entry per CDR3 protein results from TCRdb running MiXCR on the 5' RACE reads. The sample consists of around 140,000 distinct CDR3 sequences, roughly 6.3% of them appearing once. The sequenced sample consisted of PBMCs or a T cell subset sorted from them (not recorded which). These TCRs come from an adult woman who had mild COVID-19 (a few samples of this study predate the infection). Cell type and time point are not known.

The chain has TRBV5-4 and TRBJ2-1, with 7 bases lining up with TRBD2. Trimming at V came to 1 base and at J to 10 bases, leaving 5 bases not matched to a gene. This CDR3 region has 13 residues. Germline V lookup: CDR1 SGHNT, CDR2 YYREEE (reference sequence). The CDR3 is CASSLFVGREQFF. In nucleotides, the CDR3 is TGTGCCAGCAGCTTGTTCGTCGGGAGGGAGCAGTTCTTC.

This chain uses TRBV12-3 or TRBV12-4 with TRBJ2-2; weak D call: TRBD1 (7 bases). CDR3 length: 15 amino acids. V lost 3 bases and J lost 3, with 11 bases in between. CDR3 DNA sequence: TGTGCCAGCAGTTTTCTCAGGGGGGACACCGGGGAGCTGTTTTTT. Translation: CASSFLRGDTGELFF.

This chain uses TRBV12-3 or TRBV12-4 with TRBJ2-1; 8 bases agree with TRBD1. After removal of 5 bases from V and 6 bases from J, the junction contained 0 bases not matched to a gene. CDR3 size: 12 residues. CDR3 nucleotide sequence: TGTGCCAGCAGTGACAGGGGCAATGAGCAGTTCTTC. Translating gives CASSDRGNEQFF.

The rearrangement links TRBV7-2 to TRBJ2-1, with TRBD1 matching over 9 bases. CDR3 length: 15 residues. V shed 3 bases, J shed 8 bases, and the junction held 8 bases outside the gene matches. Germline V gene lookup returns CDR1 SGHTA and CDR2 FQGNSA. DNA for the CDR3: TGTGCCAGCAGCTTCGGGGACAGGGCTGGTCATGAGCAGTTCTTC. This translates into CASSFGDRAGHEQFF.

This clonotype was counted many times. The chain joins TRBV5-1 to TRBJ2-3; no firm D call. Trimming left V 3 bases short and J 3 bases short, with 20 bases between. CDR1 and CDR2 from the germline V gene are SGHRS and YFSETQ. CDR3 size: 17 residues. As DNA, the CDR3 is TGCGCCAGCAGCTCCTTCTCCCGAGCTCTTAAAACAGATACGCAGTATTTT. Translation: CASSSFSRALKTDTQYF.

The chain employs TRBV11-1 and TRBJ2-4; 8 bases fit TRBD1. The germline gives CDR1 SGHAT, CDR2 FQDESV (reference sequence). The CDR3 has 14 amino acids. Trimming cost V 6 bases and J 8 bases; bases outside gene matches: 9. In DNA form, the CDR3 reads TGTGCCAGCAGTAGGAGACAGGGGTGGGACATTCAGTACTTC. Translation: CASSRRQGWDIQYF.

In this sample, this clonotype turned up many times. This chain links TRBV12-3 or TRBV12-4 with TRBJ2-7; tentative D call: TRBD2 (7 bases). This CDR3 is 15 amino acids long. Trimming stripped 3 bases from V and 5 bases from J, with 17 bases between. CDR3 in DNA: TGTGCCAGCAGTTTGATGGGGGGGCCCTTCGACGAGCAGTACTTC. Translating gives CASSLMGGPFDEQYF.

Many counts were recorded for this clonotype. The chain is built from TRBV2 and TRBJ2-4; D not resolved. Germline V gene data show CDR1 as SNHLY and CDR2 as FYNNEI. Trimming pared 5 bases from V and 1 base from J, leaving 6 bases between. This CDR3 region has 13 residues. The CDR3 coding sequence is TGTGCCAGCAGTCAAGGGGCCAAAAACATTCAGTACTTC. Translated: CASSQGAKNIQYF.

This clonotype appeared a few times. The gene calls are TRBV30 and TRBJ2-3, with TRBD2 identical over 14 bases. Per the germline V gene, CDR1 is GTSNPN and CDR2 is SVGIG (reference sequence). The ends lost 0 bases at V and 4 bases at J; junction bases unmatched: 3. This CDR3 has 16 amino acids. CDR3 region: CAWSVLTSGRADTQYF. The CDR3 DNA reads as TGTGCCTGGAGTGTACTGACTAGCGGGAGGGCAGATACGCAGTATTTT.

This chain joins TRBV6-2 or TRBV6-3 and TRBJ2-2, with D possibly being TRBD2 (5 bases). V lost 8 bases, J lost 4 bases, and 17 bases lay in between. The CDR3 runs 15 residues. Looked up from germline, CDR1 is MNHEY and CDR2 is SVGEGT. CDR3 loop: CASSSLGGSTGELFF. CDR3 nucleotides: TGTGCCAGCTCAAGCCTCGGAGGTAGCACCGGGGAGCTGTTTTTT.

This clonotype showed up many times. The gene calls are TRBV5-6 and TRBJ2-1; TRBD2 might be the D (7 bases). From germline, CDR1 is SGHDT and CDR2 YYEEEE. CDR3 length: 12 amino acids. Deletions cut 4 bases from V and 11 bases from J, with 13 bases between. DNA of the CDR3: TGTGCCAGCAGCACGGACGGGGGGCAGCAGTTCTTC. Protein: CASSTDGGQQFF. Together with reference TRBV5-6 and TRBJ2-1, the CDR3 gives the full variable domain: DAGVTQSPTHLIKTRGQQVTLRCSPKSGHDTVSWYQQALGQGPQFIFQYYEEEERQRGNFPDRFSGHQFPNYSSELNVNALLLGDSALYLCASSTDGGQQFFGPGTRLTVL.

This clonotype has a handful of counts. The chain couples TRBV6-2 or TRBV6-3 to TRBJ1-1; 8 bases are shared with TRBD1. The CDR3 loop spans 17 amino acids. V was pared by 2 bases and J by 1 base, with 9 bases of the junction left unmatched. Germline-derived CDR1 and CDR2 are MNHEY and SVGEGT. The CDR3 DNA sequence: TGTGCCAGCAGTTACGCAGGGGGCTGGGGTAGGAACACTGAAGCTTTCTTT. Translating gives CASSYAGGWGRNTEAFF.

This chain links TRBV12-3 or TRBV12-4 with TRBJ2-1; D uncertain. Trimming took 3 bases from V and 8 from J, leaving 11 bases between them. CDR3 length: 13 residues. CDR3 DNA: TGTGCCAGCAGTTTCAGCGTGGCATATGAGCAGTTCTTC. It translates to CASSFSVAYEQFF.

This clonotype was counted ten times or more. The V gene is TRBV12-3 or TRBV12-4, the J gene TRBJ1-1, with 7 bases matching TRBD1. The length of the CDR3 is 14 residues. V dropped 6 bases and J dropped 1; count of bases not matched to a gene: 5. The CDR3 coding sequence is TGTGCCAGCAGCAAAGACAGGGCGAACACTGAAGCTTTCTTT. This translates into CASSKDRANTEAFF.

This clonotype was found a few times. The chain links TRBV5-1 to TRBJ1-2; D not resolved. V was pared by 4 bases and J by 4 bases, with 11 bases between. CDR1 and CDR2 (germline): SGHRS, YFSETQ. The CDR3 has 13 amino acids. CDR3 DNA sequence: TGCGCCAGCAGCCCGGACCTGGCCTATGGCTACACCTTC. Protein product: CASSPDLAYGYTF.

This clonotype has only a few counts. The gene calls are TRBV7-2 and TRBJ1-5; unclear D gene. The CDR3 runs 18 residues. Germline CDR1 SGHTA, CDR2 FQGNSA. Trimming removed 2 bases from V and 0 bases from J, with 17 bases in between. This CDR3 reads CASSLRFGPVYSNQPQHF. CDR3 DNA: TGTGCCAGCAGCTTACGATTTGGGCCAGTATATAGCAATCAGCCCCAGCATTTT.

The chain employs TRBV11-2 and TRBJ2-2, with 11 nucleotides matching TRBD2. Trimming took 5 bases from V and 5 from J; bases not matched to a gene: 10. Germline assignment: CDR1 SGHAT and CDR2 FQNNGV. CDR3 length: 17 residues. CDR3 in amino acids: CASSGSLAGGSTGELFF. CDR3 bases: TGTGCCAGCAGCGGCTCTCTAGCGGGGGGCAGTACCGGGGAGCTGTTTTTT.

This clonotype came up many times. V usage is TRBV29-1 and J usage is TRBJ2-1, with a weak D call TRBD1 (5 bases). This CDR3 comprises 11 residues. V shed 6 bases and J shed 9 bases, with 12 bases lying between them. Germline V gene data show CDR1 as SQVTM and CDR2 as ANQGSEA. This CDR3 reads CSVIRDFEQFF. DNA of the CDR3: TGCAGCGTCATCAGGGATTTTGAGCAGTTCTTC.

The rearrangement joins TRBV7-3 to TRBJ2-3, with 13 bases that match TRBD2. This CDR3 is 16 amino acids long. The trim removed 1 base at V and 6 bases at J, leaving 4 bases unmatched. Germline V gives CDR1 SGHTA, CDR2 FQGTGA. CDR3 residues: CASSLSRTSGSDTQYF. The CDR3 bases are TGTGCCAGCAGCTTAAGTCGGACTAGCGGGAGTGATACGCAGTATTTT.

This clonotype has a count of ten or more. This sequence joins TRBV4-1 and TRBJ2-5; 10 nucleotides line up with TRBD2. Germline-derived CDR1 and CDR2 are MGHRA and YSYEKL. V lost 4 bases to trimming and J lost 2 bases; unmatched junction nucleotides: 7. The CDR3 runs 16 residues. The CDR3 DNA reads as TGCGCCAGCAGCCGTTCTAGCGGGGGATCGCAAGAGACCCAGTACTTC. This sequence encodes CASSRSSGGSQETQYF.

This clonotype was detected ten times or more. V and J are TRBV20-1 and TRBJ2-2; TRBD2 matches at 8 bases. Losses at the gene ends were 2 bases for V and 6 bases for J; bases not matched to a gene: 8. Germline values: CDR1 DFQATT, CDR2 SNEGSKA (reference sequence). There are 15 residues in the CDR3. Here the CDR3 reads CSARNSGTGSGELFF. CDR3 nucleotide sequence: TGCAGTGCTAGAAATAGCGGGACGGGTTCCGGGGAGCTGTTTTTT.

Ten or more counts support this clonotype. The chain links TRBV5-1 to TRBJ2-3; D ambiguous. The germline V gene has CDR1 SGHRS and CDR2 YFSETQ. The CDR3 contains 13 residues. Deletions cut 2 bases from V and 4 bases from J, with 8 bases between. The CDR3 DNA follows: TGCGCCAGCAGCTTCCCCCCGGCAGATACGCAGTATTTT. Amino acids: CASSFPPADTQYF. Combining the CDR3 with reference TRBV5-1 and TRBJ2-3 gives the whole variable domain KAGVTQTPRYLIKTRGQQVTLSCSPISGHRSVSWYQQTPGQGLQFLFEYFSETQRNKGNFPGRFSGRQFSNSRSEMNVSTLELGDSALYLCASSFPPADTQYFGPGTRLTVL.

This clonotype has at least ten counts. The gene calls are TRBV29-1 and TRBJ1-2; the match to TRBD1 covers 7 bases. Germline V lookup: CDR1 SQVTM, CDR2 ANQGSEA. The CDR3 sequence is 14 residues long. V gave up 3 bases and J gave up 0 bases; unmatched junction bases: 4. CDR3: CSVEGQPPNYGYTF. The CDR3 DNA reads TGCAGCGTTGAGGGACAGCCGCCTAACTATGGCTACACCTTC.

Written as DNA, the CDR3 is TGTGCCACCAGCAGAGACTTCCCGGGACAGGCGGAGGCTTTCTTT. Protein: CATSRDFPGQAEAFF. This chain joins TRBV15 and TRBJ1-1, with TRBD1 matching over 8 bases. Unmatched junction bases numbered 11, after V lost 0 bases and J lost 11 bases. The CDR3 runs to 15 residues. Germline V gives CDR1 LNHNV, CDR2 YYDKDF (reference sequence).

There are many counts of this clonotype. This chain links TRBV6-5 with TRBJ2-1; D possibly corresponds to TRBD2 (5 bases). Germline values: CDR1 MNHEY, CDR2 SVGAGI. V was trimmed by 0 bases and J by 9 bases, leaving 6 bases between them. This CDR3 spans 12 amino acids. The chain's CDR3 is CASSYSGGEQFF. CDR3 DNA sequence: TGTGCCAGCAGTTACTCAGGAGGTGAGCAGTTCTTC.

This clonotype was recorded at least ten times. The CDR3 DNA is TGTGCCACCAGTGATCCTACAGAAAACTACGAGCAGTACTTC. It translates to CATSDPTENYEQYF. The genes are TRBV24-1 and TRBJ2-7; unclear D gene. Trimming took off 3 bases at V and 3 bases at J, with 11 bases between the two ends. CDR1 and CDR2 from the germline V gene are KGHDR and SFDVKD. This CDR3 region has 14 residues.

This clonotype was found many times. The rearrangement uses TRBV6-5 and TRBJ2-1; D might be TRBD2 (6 bases). The CDR3 is made up of 15 amino acids. Germline V gene lookup returns CDR1 MNHEY and CDR2 SVGAGI. V lost 4 bases to trimming and J lost 4 bases, with 14 bases between them. CDR3 amino acids: CASSLMGGRYNEQFF. In nucleotides, the CDR3 is TGTGCCAGCAGTTTAATGGGGGGACGATACAATGAGCAGTTCTTC.